The rows below give T cell receptor beta chains drawn from one sample of a study of T cell responses to AZD1222 COVID-19 vaccine. Repertoires were generated with immunoSEQ multiplex PCR, while TCRdb's copy carries only in-frame clones and drops some. The sample has some 100,000 clones; approximately 90% are singletons. The sample was peripheral blood, taken on day 0 of AZD1222 vaccination. The source is an adult in good health. Both conserved end residues are part of each CDR3.

j_gene: TRBJ1-6; v_gene: TRBV5-6; CDR3aa: CASSLAGTGTDSPLHF
j_gene: TRBJ2-3; v_gene: TRBV7-8; CDR3aa: CASSFGGVSTDTQYF
j_gene: TRBJ2-7; v_gene: TRBV28; CDR3aa: CASSLPGVGLAGVLYEQYF
j_gene: TRBJ1-4; v_gene: TRBV5-1; CDR3aa: CASSPDLGGGTNEKLFF
j_gene: TRBJ2-2; v_gene: TRBV28; CDR3aa: CASRVAGTGELFF
j_gene: TRBJ2-7; v_gene: TRBV10-3; CDR3aa: CAISESNEQYF
j_gene: TRBJ1-5; v_gene: TRBV19; CDR3aa: CASSTRRRSINQPQHF
j_gene: TRBJ2-7; v_gene: TRBV4-1; CDR3aa: CASSQEHRDHEQYF
j_gene: TRBJ2-6; v_gene: TRBV3-1/TRBV3-2; CDR3aa: CASSPLQGGANVLTF
j_gene: TRBJ2-1; v_gene: TRBV13; CDR3aa: CASSKAGAYNEQFF
j_gene: TRBJ2-2; v_gene: TRBV7-3; CDR3aa: CASRLRQNTGELFF
j_gene: TRBJ1-2; v_gene: TRBV4-1; CDR3aa: CASSQDIARGGDYGYTF
j_gene: TRBJ2-1; v_gene: TRBV4-3; CDR3aa: CASSTPAGENNEQFF
j_gene: TRBJ1-1; v_gene: TRBV6-5; CDR3aa: CASRETGGTEAFF
j_gene: TRBJ2-1; v_gene: TRBV24-1; CDR3aa: CATSSDRSYNEQFF
j_gene: TRBJ1-5; v_gene: TRBV6-1; CDR3aa: CASSEGSQPQHF
j_gene: TRBJ2-7; v_gene: TRBV3-1/TRBV3-2; CDR3aa: CASSLTGGRGEQYF
j_gene: TRBJ2-1; v_gene: TRBV6-2/TRBV6-3; CDR3aa: CASSRQGHEQFF
j_gene: TRBJ1-6; v_gene: TRBV19; CDR3aa: CASSWAGWDNSPLHF
j_gene: TRBJ2-1; v_gene: TRBV10-2; CDR3aa: CASSDPLAGGRYNEQFF
j_gene: TRBJ1-2; v_gene: TRBV12-5; CDR3aa: CASGLVLTGINYGYTF
j_gene: TRBJ1-1; v_gene: TRBV27; CDR3aa: CASSLALNTEAFF
j_gene: TRBJ2-7; v_gene: TRBV2; CDR3aa: CASSVRGAGQYSYEQYF
j_gene: TRBJ1-5; v_gene: TRBV2; CDR3aa: CASSPDSANNQPQHF
j_gene: TRBJ1-2; v_gene: TRBV9; CDR3aa: CASSVGVGNYGYTF
j_gene: TRBJ2-3; v_gene: TRBV7-6; CDR3aa: CASSRGYLAREADTQYF
j_gene: TRBJ2-1; v_gene: TRBV24-1; CDR3aa: CATSDTSGAGDEQFF
j_gene: TRBJ2-2; v_gene: TRBV27; CDR3aa: CASSLFSLTSGSGGELFF
j_gene: TRBJ1-1; v_gene: TRBV19; CDR3aa: CASAKIQINTEAFF
j_gene: TRBJ1-1; v_gene: TRBV5-4; CDR3aa: CASSIDRNTEAFF
j_gene: TRBJ1-3; v_gene: TRBV30; CDR3aa: CAWSVPGINSGNTIYF
j_gene: TRBJ2-7; v_gene: TRBV5-1; CDR3aa: CASSGQGGYEQYF
j_gene: TRBJ2-7; v_gene: TRBV2; CDR3aa: CASRGQYTPYEQYF
j_gene: TRBJ1-1; v_gene: TRBV7-3; CDR3aa: CASTPLTGGHPEAFF
j_gene: TRBJ1-5; v_gene: TRBV24-1; CDR3aa: CAILKTVRFSNQPQHF
j_gene: TRBJ2-6; v_gene: TRBV9; CDR3aa: CASSVTAGYGANVLTF
j_gene: TRBJ2-5; v_gene: TRBV12-3/TRBV12-4; CDR3aa: CASSGQGWETQYF
j_gene: TRBJ2-1; v_gene: TRBV5-1; CDR3aa: CASSLRTQNEQFF
j_gene: TRBJ2-5; v_gene: TRBV29-1; CDR3aa: CSATDTGIQETQYF
j_gene: TRBJ1-1; v_gene: TRBV18; CDR3aa: CASSPGRGLDTEAFF
j_gene: TRBJ1-2; v_gene: TRBV30; CDR3aa: CAWSVVLAYGYTF
j_gene: TRBJ1-4; v_gene: TRBV7-9; CDR3aa: CASSFVGSEKLFF